The present entry profiles one T cell receptor (beta chain) with its context. These data originate in a study of blood T cell repertoires in COVID-19. Study details: The United States, Italy and Spain were the sources of the acute and convalescent COVID-19 samples. Sample material is recorded as cDNA or gDNA derived from T cells, B-cell-depleted T cells, or PBMCs.

Clinical histories supplied by participants themselves formed the basis of cohort assignment. Data came from immunoSEQ multiplex PCR; TCRdb stores just in-frame clones and leaves some out. The sample carries a few hundred thousand clones, 85% to 90% recorded once. V was pared by 5 bases and J by 4 bases, with 15 bases between. CDR3 length: 15 amino acids. Looked up from germline, CDR1 is MNHEY and CDR2 is SMNVEV (reference sequence). This receptor was taken from a man under 40 who had recovered from COVID-19. The sample consisted of PBMCs or T cells enriched from blood (not recorded which). The rearrangement uses TRBV27 and TRBJ2-1; D unresolved. CDR3 in DNA: TGTGCCAGCAGTCCCCGATCTCCCCTATACAATGAGCAGTTCTTC. Its translation: CASSPRSPLYNEQFF.